This passage covers 5 T cell receptor beta chains from one sample sequenced in a study of beta chain features in type 1 diabetes. What was sequenced were expressed TCRB transcripts, since all of the isolated RNA had been reverse transcribed. Using immunoSEQ multiplex PCR, the repertoire was profiled, and TCRdb retains in-frame clones only, with some absent. The table has 120,000 to 150,000 clones, less than 8.5% seen once. The sequenced sample consisted of central memory CD4+ T cells from blood. The origin of the receptors is a woman aged 30 to 39 in good health.

V usage is TRBV19 and J usage is TRBJ2-7; D may be TRBD2 (5 bases). The CDR3 has 16 amino acids. Germline loops: CDR1 LNHDA, CDR2 SQIVND (reference sequence). The V gene lost 5 bases and the J gene lost 4 bases, with 21 bases spanning the gap. Here the CDR3 DNA reads TGTGCCAGTAGTCGGACCTCAGCGGAAACCTCATACGAGCAGTACTTC. The encoded protein is CASSRTSAETSYEQYF.

In this sample, this clone turned up a few times. V usage is TRBV6-5 and J usage is TRBJ2-2, with D perhaps TRBD1 (5 bases). CDR3 size: 14 residues. V lost 7 bases, J lost 1 base, and 10 bases lay in between. The V gene's germline CDR1 is MNHEY and CDR2 SVGAGI. The chain's CDR3 is CASKRTGNTGELFF. DNA for the CDR3: TGTGCCAGCAAAAGAACAGGGAACACCGGGGAGCTGTTTTTT.

Only a few counts were recorded for this clone. The rearrangement joins TRBV9 to TRBJ2-7, with D maybe TRBD1 (6 bases). Per the germline V gene, CDR1 is SGDLS and CDR2 is YYNGEE. Between the trimmed V and J ends, which lost 5 bases and 3 bases, there was a span of 12 bases. This CDR3 has 13 residues. CDR3 sequence (DNA): TGTGCCAGCAGAAGGGGACAAGGCTACGAGCAGTACTTC. This translates into CASRRGQGYEQYF.

This clone was recorded a few times. The V gene is TRBV19, the J gene TRBJ2-7, with D maybe TRBD1 (5 bases). The V end was cut by 5 bases, the J end by 2 bases, with 13 bases between. The CDR3 is made up of 14 amino acids. In germline, CDR1 is LNHDA, CDR2 SQIVND (reference sequence). The CDR3 reads CASSPQGIAYEQYF. The CDR3 DNA reads as TGTGCCAGTAGTCCCCAGGGTATAGCCTACGAGCAGTACTTC.

This sequence joins TRBV5-1 and TRBJ2-3; 13 nucleotides agree with TRBD2. CDR1 and CDR2 (germline): SGHRS, YFSETQ. Trimming at V came to 4 bases and at J to 1 base, leaving 3 bases not matched to a gene. The CDR3 totals 16 residues. CDR3 in DNA: TGCGCCAGCAGCATCGGACTAGCGGGAGGCACAGATACGCAGTATTTT. It specifies CASSIGLAGGTDTQYF.